The 7 T cell receptor beta chains presented below share a single source sample, sequenced in a study of human T cells and chemical hapten exposure (dated by TCRdb to the early 2020s). The sample's time point label is to be understood as: patch test 3, about 24 weeks after DPC sensitization. The meaning of the sample's treatment or condition label: therapeutic diphenylcyclopropenone sensitization with weekly scalp DPC. Receptor amplification or capture employed RACE. TCRdb names NextSeq 500 as the instrument used. TCRdb reworked the public reads: Q25 trimming with fastp, MiXCR clone assembly, productive beta chains retained. For every CDR3 protein sequence, its rows merge into one entry that carries the most common genes and DNA. The sample contains fewer than 100,000 distinct CDR3 sequences, roughly 10% of them found a single time. The biggest ten clones account for 1% to 1.2% of the sample. Sequences were derived from whole blood, sampled in connection with sensitization to the hapten diphenylcyclopropenone (DPC). The origin of the receptors is a woman in her 30s with alopecia areata. Some clones in this sample may be carry-over from other donors' samples.

This clonotype was counted a few times. The chain combines TRBV29-1 with TRBJ2-1; D is unresolved. This CDR3 region has 14 residues. V was clipped by 5 bases and J by 2 bases, with 13 bases between them. Germline V gene lookup returns CDR1 SQVTM and CDR2 ANQGSEA. The CDR3 protein is CSVRSSPAYNEQFF. CDR3 nucleotide sequence: TGCAGCGTTCGGAGCTCGCCTGCCTACAATGAGCAGTTCTTC.

This chain joins TRBV28 and TRBJ1-5; no firm D call. Trimming removed 4 bases at V and 4 bases at J, with 14 bases between. Germline V gives CDR1 MDHEN, CDR2 SYDVKM. This CDR3 is built from 15 residues. For the CDR3, the DNA is TGTGCCAGCAGTTCGGCGGCGGGTTGGAATCAGCCCCAGCATTTT. It encodes CASSSAAGWNQPQHF.

This clonotype was recorded many times. The chain recombines TRBV6-1 with TRBJ1-1; no clear D gene. Trimming took off 3 bases at V and 1 base at J, with 9 bases between the two ends. The germline gives CDR1 MNHNS, CDR2 SASEGT. This CDR3 is built from 14 residues. The CDR3 nucleotides read TGTGCCAGCAGTGAGACCGAAGCGAACACTGAAGCTTTCTTT. Translated, it gives CASSETEANTEAFF.

This clonotype was counted many times. The chain is built from TRBV9 and TRBJ1-2; unclear D gene. The germline V and J ends were trimmed by 0 bases and 3 bases, with 15 bases remaining between them. The CDR3 is 16 amino acids. Germline V gene lookup returns CDR1 SGDLS and CDR2 YYNGEE. CDR3 in DNA: TGTGCCAGCAGCGTAGACGTCACCCCTTGGGACTATGGCTACACCTTC. Protein: CASSVDVTPWDYGYTF.

This clonotype was observed many times. V gene TRBV6-6 combines with J gene TRBJ1-3; D gene unclear. The CDR3 spans 14 residues. Between the trimmed V and J ends, which lost 4 bases and 3 bases, there was a span of 10 bases. The V gene's germline CDR1 is MNHNY and CDR2 SVGAGI (reference sequence). The CDR3 DNA reads as TGTGCCAGCAGTTCTCCGGAGATTGGAAACACCATATATTTT. Translated: CASSSPEIGNTIYF.

V gene TRBV3-1 combines with J gene TRBJ1-1; tentatively, D is TRBD1 (6 bases). The CDR3 is 15 amino acids. Trimming pared 5 bases from V and 1 base from J, leaving 14 bases between. Germline values: CDR1 LGHDT, CDR2 YNNKEL (reference sequence). The CDR3 reads CASSRSGTKNTEAFF. CDR3 DNA: TGTGCCAGCAGCAGGTCCGGGACAAAGAACACTGAAGCTTTCTTT.

This clonotype was detected a few times. The rearrangement uses TRBV7-6 and TRBJ1-5; D is undetermined. Germline V CDR1 and CDR2: SGHVS, FNYEAQ. The CDR3 has 13 amino acids. V lost 1 base and J lost 7, with 8 bases in between. The CDR3 here is CASSLEFSQPQHF. CDR3 in DNA: TGTGCCAGCAGCTTAGAGTTTTCCCAGCCCCAGCATTTT.